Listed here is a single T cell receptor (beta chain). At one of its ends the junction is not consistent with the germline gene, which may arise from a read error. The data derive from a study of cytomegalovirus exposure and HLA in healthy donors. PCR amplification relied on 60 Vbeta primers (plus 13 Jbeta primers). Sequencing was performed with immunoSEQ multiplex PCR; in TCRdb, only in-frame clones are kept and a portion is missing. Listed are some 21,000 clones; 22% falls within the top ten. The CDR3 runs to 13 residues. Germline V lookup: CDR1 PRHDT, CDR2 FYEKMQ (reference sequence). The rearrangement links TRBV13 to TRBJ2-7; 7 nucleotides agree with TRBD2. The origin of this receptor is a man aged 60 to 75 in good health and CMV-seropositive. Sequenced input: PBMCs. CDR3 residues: CASSARGSGKLHF. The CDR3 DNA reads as TGTGCCAGCAGCGCCCGGGGGAGCGGGAAGTTGCACTTC.